This T cell receptor (beta chain) was sequenced for a study of T cells in tuberculosis. Overall study findings and caveats: Selection depended on which cryopreserved specimens were available.

The table came from immunoSEQ multiplex PCR; TCRdb's copy has only in-frame clones and leaves some out. The sample includes tens of thousands of clones, around 94% of them seen just once. In the case of this clone: Its specificity is not known.

Latent tuberculosis screening used tuberculin skin test and IGRA at entry. The sequenced sample consisted of PBMCs. The TCR sequence derives from a donor between 10 and 35 years old with latent tuberculosis or without tuberculosis infection.

The CDR3 DNA reads TGTGCCAGCAGCGTTATCGATACGAGTGAAAAACTGTTTTTT. Protein product: CASSVIDTSEKLFF. The V gene is TRBV5-4, the J gene TRBJ1-4, with no clear D. The germline V gene has CDR1 SGHNT and CDR2 YYREEE (reference sequence). This CDR3 has 14 amino acids. V was shortened by 4 bases and J by 7 bases, with 14 bases between the two germline ends.